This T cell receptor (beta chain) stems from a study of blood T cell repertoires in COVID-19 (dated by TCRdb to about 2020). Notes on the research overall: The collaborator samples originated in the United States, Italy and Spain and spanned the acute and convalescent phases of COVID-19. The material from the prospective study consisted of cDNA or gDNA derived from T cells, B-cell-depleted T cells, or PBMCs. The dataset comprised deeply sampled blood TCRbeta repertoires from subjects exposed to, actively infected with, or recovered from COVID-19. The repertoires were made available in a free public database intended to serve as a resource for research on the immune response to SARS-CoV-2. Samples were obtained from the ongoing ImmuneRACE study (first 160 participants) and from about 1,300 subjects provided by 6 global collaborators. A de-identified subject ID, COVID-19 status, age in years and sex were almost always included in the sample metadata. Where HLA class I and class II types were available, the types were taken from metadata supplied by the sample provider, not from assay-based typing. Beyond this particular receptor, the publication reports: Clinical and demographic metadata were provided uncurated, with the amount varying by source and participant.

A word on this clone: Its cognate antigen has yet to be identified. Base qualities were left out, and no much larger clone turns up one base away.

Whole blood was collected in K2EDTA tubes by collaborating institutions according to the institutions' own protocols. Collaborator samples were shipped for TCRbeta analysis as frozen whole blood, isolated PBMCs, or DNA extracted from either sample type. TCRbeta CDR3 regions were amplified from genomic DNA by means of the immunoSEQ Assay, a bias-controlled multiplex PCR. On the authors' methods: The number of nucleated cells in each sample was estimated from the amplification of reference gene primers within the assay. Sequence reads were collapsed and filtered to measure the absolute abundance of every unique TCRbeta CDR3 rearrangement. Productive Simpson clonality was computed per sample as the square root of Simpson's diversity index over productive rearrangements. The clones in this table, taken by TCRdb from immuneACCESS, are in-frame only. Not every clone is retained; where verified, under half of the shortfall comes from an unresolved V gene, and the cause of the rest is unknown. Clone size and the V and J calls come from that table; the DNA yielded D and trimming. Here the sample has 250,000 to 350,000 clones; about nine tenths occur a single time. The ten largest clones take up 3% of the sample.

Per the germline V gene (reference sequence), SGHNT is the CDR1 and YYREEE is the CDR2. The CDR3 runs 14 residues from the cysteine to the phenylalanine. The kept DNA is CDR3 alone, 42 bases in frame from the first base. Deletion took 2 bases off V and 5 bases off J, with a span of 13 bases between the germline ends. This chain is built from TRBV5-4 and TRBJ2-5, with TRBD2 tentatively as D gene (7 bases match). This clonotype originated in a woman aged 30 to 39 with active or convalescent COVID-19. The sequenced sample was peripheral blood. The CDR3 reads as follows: CASSFAGAPETQYF. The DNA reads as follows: TGTGCCAGCAGCTTTGCGGGGGCGCCGGAGACCCAGTACTTC.